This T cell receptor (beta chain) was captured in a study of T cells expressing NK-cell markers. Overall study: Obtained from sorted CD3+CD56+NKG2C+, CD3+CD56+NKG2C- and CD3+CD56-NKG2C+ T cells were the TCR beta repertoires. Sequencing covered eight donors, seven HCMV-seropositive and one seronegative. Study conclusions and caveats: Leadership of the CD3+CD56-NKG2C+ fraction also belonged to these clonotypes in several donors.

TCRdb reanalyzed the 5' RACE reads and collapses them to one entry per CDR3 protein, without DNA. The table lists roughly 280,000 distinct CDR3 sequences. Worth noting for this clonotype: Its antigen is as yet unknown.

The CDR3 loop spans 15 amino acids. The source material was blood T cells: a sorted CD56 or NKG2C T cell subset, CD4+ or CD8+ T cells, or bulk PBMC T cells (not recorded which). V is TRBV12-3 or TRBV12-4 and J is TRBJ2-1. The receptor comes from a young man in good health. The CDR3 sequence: CASSFSPSSYNEQFF.